This TCR beta chain was sequenced for a study of prognosis after radiotherapy for stage I lung cancer. Study background: Concurrent therapy with stereotactic body radiotherapy was received by no patient.

Germline CDR1 DFQATT, CDR2 SNEGSKA (reference sequence). Germline trimming cut 4 bases from V and 3 bases from J; bases unmatched to any gene: 15. CDR3 length equals 17 residues. Genomic DNA provided the template from which TCR beta CDR3 was amplified by two-round multiplex PCR. Primers specific to each TRBV and TRBJ gene drove first-round PCR. Using its own MiXCR run on the multiplex PCR reads, TCRdb lists one record per CDR3 protein. Of some 13,000 distinct CDR3 sequences detected, around 48% appear once; the ten largest clones hold about 30%. Peripheral venous blood was drawn in roughly 6.5-milliliter volumes, with a draw taken at each of two separate time points.

The chain is built from TRBV20-1 and TRBJ1-5; 7 bases are a match to TRBD1. The sequencing here drew on PBMCs, taken before or after stereotactic body radiation therapy (not recorded which). The clonotype comes from a donor over 45 with non-small cell lung cancer. The CDR3 loop reads CSATPLQGTAINQPQHF. CDR3 DNA: TGCAGTGCTACACCACTACAAGGGACAGCGATCAATCAGCCCCAGCATTTT.